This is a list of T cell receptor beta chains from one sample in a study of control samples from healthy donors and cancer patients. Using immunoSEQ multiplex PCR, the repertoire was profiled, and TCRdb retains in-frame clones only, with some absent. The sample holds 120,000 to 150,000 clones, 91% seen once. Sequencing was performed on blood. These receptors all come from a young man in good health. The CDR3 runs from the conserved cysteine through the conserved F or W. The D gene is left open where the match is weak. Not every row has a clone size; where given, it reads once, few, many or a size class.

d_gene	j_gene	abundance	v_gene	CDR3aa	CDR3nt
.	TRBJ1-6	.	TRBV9	CASSPQTGKRGSPLHF	TGTGCCAGCAGCCCCCAGACCGGTAAACGAGGGTCACCCCTCCACTTT
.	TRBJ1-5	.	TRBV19	CASSRWGSNQPQHF	TGTGCCAGTAGCAGGTGGGGTAGCAATCAGCCCCAGCATTTT
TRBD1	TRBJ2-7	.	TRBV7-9	CASSPPQGFPYEQYF	TGTGCCAGCAGCCCCCCACAGGGGTTCCCCTACGAGCAGTACTTC
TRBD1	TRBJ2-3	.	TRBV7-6	CASSLESWTGTTDTQYF	TGTGCCAGCAGCTTAGAAAGTTGGACAGGGACCACAGATACGCAGTATTTT
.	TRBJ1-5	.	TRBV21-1	CASSKHPGTGNQPQHF	TGTGCCAGCAGCAAACATCCGGGGACAGGGAATCAGCCCCAGCATTTT
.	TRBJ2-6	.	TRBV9	CASSVDTVPSGANVLTF	TGTGCCAGCAGCGTAGACACGGTACCCTCTGGGGCCAACGTCCTGACTTTC
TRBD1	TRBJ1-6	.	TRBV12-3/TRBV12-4	CASRPGQTLPLHF	TGTGCCAGCAGACCGGGACAGACCTTACCCCTCCACTTT
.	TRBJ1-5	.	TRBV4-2	CASSQVEGSSQPQHF	TGTGCCAGCAGCCAAGTTGAGGGTTCGAGTCAGCCCCAGCATTTT
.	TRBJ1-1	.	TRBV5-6	CASSFGTGAPTEAFF	TGTGCCAGCAGCTTTGGAACGGGGGCGCCCACTGAAGCTTTCTTT
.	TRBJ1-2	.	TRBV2	CASSNGNYGYTF	TGTGCCAGCAGTAACGGGAACTATGGCTACACCTTC
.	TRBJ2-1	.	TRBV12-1	CASSSRGQGASDNEQFF	TGTGCCAGCAGCTCCCGGGGACAGGGGGCTTCGGACAATGAGCAGTTCTTC
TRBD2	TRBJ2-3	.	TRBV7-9	CASSFPSGGTTDTQYF	TGTGCCAGCAGCTTCCCTAGCGGGGGGACCACAGATACGCAGTATTTT
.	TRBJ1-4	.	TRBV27	CASRPLGGLWGNEKLFF	TGTGCCAGCAGGCCACTGGGGGGTCTTTGGGGCAATGAAAAACTGTTTTTT
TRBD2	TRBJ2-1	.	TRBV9	CASSATSGVHNEQFF	TGTGCCAGCAGCGCGACTAGCGGGGTGCACAATGAGCAGTTCTTC
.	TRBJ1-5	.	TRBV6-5	CASRPLPGSNQPQHF	TGTGCCAGCAGACCCCTACCGGGGAGCAATCAGCCCCAGCATTTT
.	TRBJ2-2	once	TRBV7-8	CASSLARLATELFF	TGTGCCAGCAGCTTAGCGAGGCTAGCGACTGAGCTGTTTTTT
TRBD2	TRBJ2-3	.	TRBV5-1	CASSFRPSGETDTQYF	TGCGCCAGCAGCTTCCGGCCTAGCGGGGAGACAGATACGCAGTATTTT
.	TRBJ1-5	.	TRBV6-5	CASRVWGYSNQPQHF	TGTGCCAGCAGGGTATGGGGTTATAGCAATCAGCCCCAGCATTTT
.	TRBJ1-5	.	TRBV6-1	CASSAGARESNQPQHF	TGTGCCAGCAGTGCAGGGGCCAGGGAGAGCAATCAGCCCCAGCATTTT
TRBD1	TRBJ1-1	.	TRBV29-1	CSVESGRRQGGRNTEAFF	TGCAGCGTTGAAAGCGGAAGGAGGCAGGGGGGTAGGAACACTGAAGCTTTCTTT
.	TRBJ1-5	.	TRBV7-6	CASSLGSGPSNQPQHF	TGTGCCAGCAGCTTAGGTTCAGGACCCAGCAATCAGCCCCAGCATTTT
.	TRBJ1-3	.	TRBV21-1	CASSKECDRGISGNTIYF	TGTGCCAGCAGCAAGGAATGTGACAGGGGCATCTCTGGAAACACCATATATTTT
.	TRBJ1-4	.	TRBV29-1	CSVGVGTNEKLFF	TGCAGCGTCGGGGTGGGAACTAATGAAAAACTGTTTTTT
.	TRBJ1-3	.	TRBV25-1	CASSGYRDGNTIYF	TGTGCCAGCAGTGGTTACAGGGATGGAAACACCATATATTTT
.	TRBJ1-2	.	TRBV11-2	CASSLMNRRHGYTF	TGTGCCAGCAGCTTAATGAACAGGAGACATGGCTACACCTTC
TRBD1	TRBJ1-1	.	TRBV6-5	CASSLTGAVNTEAFF	TGTGCCAGCAGTCTTACAGGGGCGGTGAACACTGAAGCTTTCTTT
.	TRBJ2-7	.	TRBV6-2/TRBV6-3	CASSPGPLYEQYF	TGTGCCAGCAGCCCCGGGCCCCTCTACGAGCAGTACTTC
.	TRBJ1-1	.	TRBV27	CASSPGTSHTEAFF	TGTGCCAGCAGTCCGGGGACATCTCACACTGAAGCTTTCTTT
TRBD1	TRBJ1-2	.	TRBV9	CASSTDHGTGVYGYTF	TGTGCCAGCAGCACCGACCACGGGACAGGCGTCTATGGCTACACCTTC
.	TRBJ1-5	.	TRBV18	CASSPNRLDNQPQHF	TGCGCCAGCTCACCAAACAGGCTCGACAATCAGCCCCAGCATTTT
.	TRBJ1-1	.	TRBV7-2	CASSSGVTEAFF	TGTGCCAGCAGCTCGGGGGTCACTGAAGCTTTCTTT
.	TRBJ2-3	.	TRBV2	CASSEERTRTDTQYF	TGTGCCAGCAGTGAAGAGCGGACCCGCACAGATACGCAGTATTTT
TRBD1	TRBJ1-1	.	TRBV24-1	CATRRDRNTEAFF	TGTGCCACCAGACGGGACAGAAACACTGAAGCTTTCTTT
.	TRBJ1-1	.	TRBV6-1	CASSDRWAFF	TGTGCCAGCAGTGACAGGTGGGCTTTCTTT
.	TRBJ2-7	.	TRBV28	CASSTLLDNSEQYF	TGTGCCAGCAGTACCTTGTTGGACAACTCCGAGCAGTACTTC
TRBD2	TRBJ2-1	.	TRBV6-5	CASQGLAGGLDEQFF	TGTGCCTCCCAGGGACTAGCGGGGGGGCTCGATGAGCAGTTCTTC
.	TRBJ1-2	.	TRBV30	CAWSVQGLFNYGYTF	TGTGCCTGGAGTGTACAGGGACTATTTAACTATGGCTACACCTTC
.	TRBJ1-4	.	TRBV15	CATSRGGGTNEKLFF	TGTGCCACCAGCAGAGGCGGAGGGACTAATGAAAAACTGTTTTTT
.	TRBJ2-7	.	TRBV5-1	CASSPGRAGALSSYEQYF	TGCGCCAGCAGCCCCGGCAGGGCCGGAGCGCTCTCATCCTACGAGCAGTACTTC
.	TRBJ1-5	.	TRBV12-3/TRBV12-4	CASSLGLVQPQHF	TGTGCCAGCAGTTTAGGGTTAGTCCAGCCCCAGCATTTT
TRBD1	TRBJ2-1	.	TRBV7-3	CASSLRQGAYNEQFF	TGTGCCAGCAGCTTACGACAGGGGGCCTACAATGAGCAGTTCTTC
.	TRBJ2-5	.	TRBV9	CASSQTGSPPETQYF	TGTGCCAGCAGCCAAACTGGCAGTCCTCCAGAGACCCAGTACTTC
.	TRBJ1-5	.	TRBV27	CASSLFFSNQPQHF	TGTGCCAGCAGTTTATTTTTTAGCAATCAGCCCCAGCATTTT
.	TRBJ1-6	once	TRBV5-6	CASSWGSDNSPLHF	TGTGCCAGCAGCTGGGGGAGCGATAATTCACCCCTCCACTTT
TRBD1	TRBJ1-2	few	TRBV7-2	CASSPQGVVDGYTF	TGTGCCAGCAGCCCCCAGGGGGTTGTGGATGGCTACACCTTC
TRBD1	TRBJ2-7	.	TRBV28	CASSLSTLRDSSYEQYF	TGTGCCAGCAGTTTATCTACCTTGAGGGACAGTTCCTACGAGCAGTACTTC
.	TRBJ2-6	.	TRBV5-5	CASSLVGRGESGANVLTF	TGTGCCAGCAGCTTGGTGGGCAGGGGAGAATCTGGGGCCAACGTCCTGACTTTC
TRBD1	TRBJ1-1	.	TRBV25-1	CASSQVLQGGTEAFF	TGTGCCAGCAGTCAGGTCTTACAGGGGGGGACTGAAGCTTTCTTT
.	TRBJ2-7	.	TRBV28	CASSLRGPLSYEQYF	TGTGCCAGCAGTTTACGGGGCCCCCTAAGCTACGAGCAGTACTTC
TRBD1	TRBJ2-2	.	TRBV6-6	CASKPTTGGGTGELFF	TGTGCCAGCAAGCCTACGACAGGGGGCGGGACCGGGGAGCTGTTTTTT
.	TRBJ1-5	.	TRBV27	CASSFTGGQPQHF	TGTGCCAGCAGTTTCACAGGAGGCCAGCCCCAGCATTTT
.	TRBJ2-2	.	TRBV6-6	CASSYSKNTGELFF	TGTGCCAGCAGTTACTCGAAGAACACCGGGGAGCTGTTTTTT
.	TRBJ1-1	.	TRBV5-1	CASSLVRGTEAFF	TGCGCCAGCAGCTTGGTAAGAGGCACTGAAGCTTTCTTT
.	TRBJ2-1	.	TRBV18	CASSPLAGNNEQFF	TGTGCCAGCTCACCATTGGCTGGCAACAATGAGCAGTTCTTC
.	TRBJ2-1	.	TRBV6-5	CASSYGMYNEQFF	TGTGCCAGCAGTTACGGGATGTACAATGAGCAGTTCTTC
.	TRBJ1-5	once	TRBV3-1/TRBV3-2	CASSGGNQPQHF	TGTGCCAGCAGTGGCGGGAATCAGCCCCAGCATTTT
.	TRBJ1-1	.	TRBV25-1	CASSPPRTNTEAFF	TGTGCCAGCAGTCCCCCCAGGACGAACACTGAAGCTTTCTTT
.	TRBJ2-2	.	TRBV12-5	CASGFGGTLTGELFF	TGTGCTAGTGGTTTTGGAGGGACGCTCACCGGGGAGCTGTTTTTT
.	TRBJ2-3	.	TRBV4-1	CASSQGVVGTDTQYF	TGCGCCAGCAGCCAAGGCGTAGTAGGCACAGATACGCAGTATTTT